The following is a T cell receptor beta chain sequence with its context. MiXCR, applied by TCRdb to the RT-PCR reads, yields one record per CDR3 protein. The table shows 530,000 or so distinct CDR3 sequences, with about 25% occurring only once. Germline CDR1 and CDR2: SGHVS and FQNEAQ. Trimming cost V 0 bases and J 8 bases; bases outside gene matches: 8. The CDR3 contains 15 residues. The sample belongs to a study of response to subunit inactivated influenza vaccine. This material consisted of CD4+ T cells sorted from PBMCs, taken around 5 days after vaccination. The chain employs TRBV7-8 and TRBJ2-3; 7 positions match TRBD1. This clonotype was sampled from a man aged 45-65 years who received an inactivated influenza vaccine. This CDR3 reads CASSLASRGIGTQYF. Here the CDR3 DNA reads TGTGCCAGCAGCTTAGCGAGCAGGGGGATCGGTACGCAGTATTTT.